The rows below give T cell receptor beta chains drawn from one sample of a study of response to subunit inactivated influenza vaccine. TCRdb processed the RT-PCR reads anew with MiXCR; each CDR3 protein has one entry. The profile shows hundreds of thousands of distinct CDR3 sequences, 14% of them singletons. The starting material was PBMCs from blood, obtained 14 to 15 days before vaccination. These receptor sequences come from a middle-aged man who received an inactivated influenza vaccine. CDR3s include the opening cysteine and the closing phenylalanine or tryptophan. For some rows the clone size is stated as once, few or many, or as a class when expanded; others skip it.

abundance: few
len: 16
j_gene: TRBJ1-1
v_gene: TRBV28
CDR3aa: CASSFLLTAMNTEAFF

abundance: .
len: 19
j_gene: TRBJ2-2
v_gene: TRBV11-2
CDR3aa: CASSLVAGGGAVGTGELFF

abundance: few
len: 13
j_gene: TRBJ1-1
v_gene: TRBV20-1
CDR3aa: CSAEDSMNTEAFF

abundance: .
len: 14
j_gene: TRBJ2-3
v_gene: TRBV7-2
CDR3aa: CASSLLRRTDTQYF

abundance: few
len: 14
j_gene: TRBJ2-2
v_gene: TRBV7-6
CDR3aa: CASSYGVEAGELFF

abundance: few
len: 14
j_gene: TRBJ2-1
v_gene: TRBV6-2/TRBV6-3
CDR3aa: CASVAGGNNNEQFF

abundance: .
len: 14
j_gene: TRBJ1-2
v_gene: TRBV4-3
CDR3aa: CASSQSAGNYGYTF

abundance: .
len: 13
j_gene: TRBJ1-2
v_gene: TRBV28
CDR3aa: CASSPPPPYGYTF

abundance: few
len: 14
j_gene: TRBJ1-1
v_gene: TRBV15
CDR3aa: CATRPPLGNTEAFF

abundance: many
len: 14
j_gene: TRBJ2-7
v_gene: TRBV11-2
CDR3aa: CASSLVGLDYEQYF

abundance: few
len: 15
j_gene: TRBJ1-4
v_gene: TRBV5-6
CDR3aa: CASSLGQGAREKLFF

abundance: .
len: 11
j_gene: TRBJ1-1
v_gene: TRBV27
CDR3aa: CASRIGTEAFF

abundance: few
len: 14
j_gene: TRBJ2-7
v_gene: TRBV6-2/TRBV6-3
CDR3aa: CASSYYRVSYEQYF

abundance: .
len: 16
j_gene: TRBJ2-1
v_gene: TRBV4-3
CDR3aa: CASSRSTISSYNEQFF

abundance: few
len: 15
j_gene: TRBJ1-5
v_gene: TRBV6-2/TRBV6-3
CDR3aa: CASSSGTGYGQPQHF

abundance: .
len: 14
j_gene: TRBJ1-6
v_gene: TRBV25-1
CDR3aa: CASRLGQLNSPLHF

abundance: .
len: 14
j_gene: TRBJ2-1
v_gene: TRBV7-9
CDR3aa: CASSSIGQGNEQFF

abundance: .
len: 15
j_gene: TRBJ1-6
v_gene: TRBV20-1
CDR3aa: CSARILGPLDSPLHF

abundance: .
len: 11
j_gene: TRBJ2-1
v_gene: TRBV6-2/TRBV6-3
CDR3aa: CASSSSRTQFF

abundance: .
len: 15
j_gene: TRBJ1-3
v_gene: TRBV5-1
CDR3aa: CASSLALASGNTIYF

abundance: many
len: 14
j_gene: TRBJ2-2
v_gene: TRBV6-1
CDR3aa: CASSRGPNTGELFF

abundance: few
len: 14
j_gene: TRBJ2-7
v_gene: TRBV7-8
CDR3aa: CASSLTGVVSEQYF

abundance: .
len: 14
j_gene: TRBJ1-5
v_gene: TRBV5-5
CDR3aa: CASSFSDGNQPQHF

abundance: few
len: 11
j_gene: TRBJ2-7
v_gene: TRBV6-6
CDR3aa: CASSGQAEQYF

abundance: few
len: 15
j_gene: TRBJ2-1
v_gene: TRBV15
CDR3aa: CATSSTGISYNEQFF

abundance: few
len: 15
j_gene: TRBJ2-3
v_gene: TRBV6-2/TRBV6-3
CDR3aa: CASSYPRGRTDTQYF

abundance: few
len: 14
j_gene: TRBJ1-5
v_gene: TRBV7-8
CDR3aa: CASSLRQNNQPQHF

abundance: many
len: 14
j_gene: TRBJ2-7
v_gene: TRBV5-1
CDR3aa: CASSLIQGPYEQYF

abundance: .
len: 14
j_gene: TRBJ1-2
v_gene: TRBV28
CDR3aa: CASSWGGQDLGYTF

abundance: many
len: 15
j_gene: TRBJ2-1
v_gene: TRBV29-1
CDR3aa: CSVDGTDSSYNEQFF

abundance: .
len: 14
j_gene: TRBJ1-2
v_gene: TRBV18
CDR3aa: CASSPTAPPGGYTF

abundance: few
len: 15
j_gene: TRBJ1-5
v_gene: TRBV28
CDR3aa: CASSLQGSSNQPQHF

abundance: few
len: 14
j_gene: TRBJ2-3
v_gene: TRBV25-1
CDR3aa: CASSGGGGTDTQYF

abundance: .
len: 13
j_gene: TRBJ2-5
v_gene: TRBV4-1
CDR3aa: CASSQQGEETQYF

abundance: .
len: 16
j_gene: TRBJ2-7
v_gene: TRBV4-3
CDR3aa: CASSRGGGGGPFEQYF

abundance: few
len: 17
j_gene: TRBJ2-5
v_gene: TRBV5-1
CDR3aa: CASSLEPRTGGAETQYF

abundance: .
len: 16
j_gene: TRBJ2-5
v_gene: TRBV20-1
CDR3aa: CSARDLPSGGKETQYF

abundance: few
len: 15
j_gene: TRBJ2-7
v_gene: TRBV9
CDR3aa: CASSAGTGGYLEQYF

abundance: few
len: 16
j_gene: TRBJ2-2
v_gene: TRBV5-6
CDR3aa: CASSFRTGVNTGELFF

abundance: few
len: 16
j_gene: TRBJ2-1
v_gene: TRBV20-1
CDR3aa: CSAYEGLAGSYNEQFF

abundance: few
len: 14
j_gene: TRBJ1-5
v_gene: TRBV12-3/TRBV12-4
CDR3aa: CASSFTGNNQPQHF

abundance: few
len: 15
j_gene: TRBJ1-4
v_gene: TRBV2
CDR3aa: CASSARVATNEKLFF

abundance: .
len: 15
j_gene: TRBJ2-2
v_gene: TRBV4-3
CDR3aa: CASSPRLQFTGELFF

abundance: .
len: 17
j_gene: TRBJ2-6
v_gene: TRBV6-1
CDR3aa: CASSPPGRSSGANVLTF

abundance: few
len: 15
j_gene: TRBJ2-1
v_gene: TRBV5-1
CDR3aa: CASSPWGGDYNEQFF

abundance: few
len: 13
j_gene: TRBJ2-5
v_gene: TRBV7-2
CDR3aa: CASSLVGPETQYF

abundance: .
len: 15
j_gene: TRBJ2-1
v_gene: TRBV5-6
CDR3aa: CASSLLGRGHNEQFF

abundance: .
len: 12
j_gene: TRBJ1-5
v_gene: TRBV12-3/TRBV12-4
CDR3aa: CASRGPISAQHF

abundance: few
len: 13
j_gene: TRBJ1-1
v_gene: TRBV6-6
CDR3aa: CASSTGVHTEAFF

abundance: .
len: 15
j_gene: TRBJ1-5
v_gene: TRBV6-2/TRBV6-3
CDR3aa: CASSRGQIGNQPQHF

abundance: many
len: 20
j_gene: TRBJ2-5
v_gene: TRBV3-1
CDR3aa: CASSQEEWTSGRGGQETQYF

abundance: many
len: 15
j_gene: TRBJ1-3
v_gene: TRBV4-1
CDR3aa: CASSHPLSSGNTIYF

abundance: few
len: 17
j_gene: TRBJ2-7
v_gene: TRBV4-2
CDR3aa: CASSRAGQGLSSYEQYF

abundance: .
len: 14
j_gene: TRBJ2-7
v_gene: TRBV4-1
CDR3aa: CASSQELLGSEQYF